This TCR beta chain stems from a study of multiple sclerosis patients with progressive multifocal leukoencephalopathy. Sequencing was performed with immunoSEQ multiplex PCR; in TCRdb, only in-frame clones are kept and a portion is missing. The profile shows about 25,000 clones, approximately 90% of them singletons. Time point given: 12 to 13 months of natalizumab therapy. All patients had prior interferon beta, and all PML patients were female. Germline lookup yields CDR1 SGHAT and CDR2 FQNNGV. CDR3 length: 13 residues. V shed 5 bases and J shed 5 bases, with 12 bases lying between them. This TCR came from a man aged 25 to 40 with multiple sclerosis. This chain uses TRBV11-2 with TRBJ2-5, with D unclear. This specimen was PBMCs, taken from a patient treated with natalizumab. The CDR3 DNA sequence: TGTGCCAGCAGCCCTGGGTCCAGGGAGACCCAGTACTTC. It yields the protein CASSPGSRETQYF.